This TCR beta chain was retrieved from a study of shared clonotypes between healthy human individuals. Germline lookup yields CDR1 KGHSH and CDR2 LQKENI. This CDR3 has 14 amino acids. Trimming removed 4 bases at V and 0 bases at J, with 7 bases between. Profiling relied on immunoSEQ multiplex PCR, and the TCRdb table lists in-frame clones only, not all of them. This sample carries 2 million to 2.5 million clones, approximately 94% of them seen once, and the ten largest clones take 0.1% to 0.15%. The chain uses TRBV18 and TRBJ1-3, with D tentatively TRBD1 (5 bases). The sequenced sample consisted of naive CD4+ T cells sorted from blood. Documented subset: CD45RA+ positively selected. This clonotype was obtained from a man younger than 30 in good health. Written as DNA, the CDR3 is TGTGCCAGCTCACAGGACAACTCTGGAAACACCATATATTTT. Translating it yields CASSQDNSGNTIYF.